This T cell receptor beta chain was captured by sequencing in a study of Graves' ophthalmopathy and Graves' hyperthyroidism. The study, taken as a whole, reports: Most thyroid-expanded clonotypes exceeding 0.001 frequency were also found in blood.

With regard to this clonotype: What it binds is not known.

Amplification of TCR beta CDR3 regions used RNA transcripts. The first-round RT-PCR employed HTBI primers together with the Qiagen OneStep RT-PCR kit. A multiplex PCR was then performed as the second round. One entry per CDR3 protein, called by TCRdb with MiXCR from the multiplex PCR reads. Of approximately 640,000 distinct CDR3 sequences in the sample, roughly 39% were seen once. The receptor was derived from an adult man with Graves' ophthalmopathy. The sequenced sample consisted of peripheral blood.

CDR3 DNA: TGTGCCAGCAGTGAAGTTCCGGGTACAAGTGGCTACACCTTC. Its protein product is CASSEVPGTSGYTF. The rearrangement joins TRBV14 to TRBJ1-2; D unclear. Trimming pared 6 bases from V and 7 bases from J, leaving 18 bases between. Germline values: CDR1 SGHDN, CDR2 FVKESK. CDR3 length: 14 residues.